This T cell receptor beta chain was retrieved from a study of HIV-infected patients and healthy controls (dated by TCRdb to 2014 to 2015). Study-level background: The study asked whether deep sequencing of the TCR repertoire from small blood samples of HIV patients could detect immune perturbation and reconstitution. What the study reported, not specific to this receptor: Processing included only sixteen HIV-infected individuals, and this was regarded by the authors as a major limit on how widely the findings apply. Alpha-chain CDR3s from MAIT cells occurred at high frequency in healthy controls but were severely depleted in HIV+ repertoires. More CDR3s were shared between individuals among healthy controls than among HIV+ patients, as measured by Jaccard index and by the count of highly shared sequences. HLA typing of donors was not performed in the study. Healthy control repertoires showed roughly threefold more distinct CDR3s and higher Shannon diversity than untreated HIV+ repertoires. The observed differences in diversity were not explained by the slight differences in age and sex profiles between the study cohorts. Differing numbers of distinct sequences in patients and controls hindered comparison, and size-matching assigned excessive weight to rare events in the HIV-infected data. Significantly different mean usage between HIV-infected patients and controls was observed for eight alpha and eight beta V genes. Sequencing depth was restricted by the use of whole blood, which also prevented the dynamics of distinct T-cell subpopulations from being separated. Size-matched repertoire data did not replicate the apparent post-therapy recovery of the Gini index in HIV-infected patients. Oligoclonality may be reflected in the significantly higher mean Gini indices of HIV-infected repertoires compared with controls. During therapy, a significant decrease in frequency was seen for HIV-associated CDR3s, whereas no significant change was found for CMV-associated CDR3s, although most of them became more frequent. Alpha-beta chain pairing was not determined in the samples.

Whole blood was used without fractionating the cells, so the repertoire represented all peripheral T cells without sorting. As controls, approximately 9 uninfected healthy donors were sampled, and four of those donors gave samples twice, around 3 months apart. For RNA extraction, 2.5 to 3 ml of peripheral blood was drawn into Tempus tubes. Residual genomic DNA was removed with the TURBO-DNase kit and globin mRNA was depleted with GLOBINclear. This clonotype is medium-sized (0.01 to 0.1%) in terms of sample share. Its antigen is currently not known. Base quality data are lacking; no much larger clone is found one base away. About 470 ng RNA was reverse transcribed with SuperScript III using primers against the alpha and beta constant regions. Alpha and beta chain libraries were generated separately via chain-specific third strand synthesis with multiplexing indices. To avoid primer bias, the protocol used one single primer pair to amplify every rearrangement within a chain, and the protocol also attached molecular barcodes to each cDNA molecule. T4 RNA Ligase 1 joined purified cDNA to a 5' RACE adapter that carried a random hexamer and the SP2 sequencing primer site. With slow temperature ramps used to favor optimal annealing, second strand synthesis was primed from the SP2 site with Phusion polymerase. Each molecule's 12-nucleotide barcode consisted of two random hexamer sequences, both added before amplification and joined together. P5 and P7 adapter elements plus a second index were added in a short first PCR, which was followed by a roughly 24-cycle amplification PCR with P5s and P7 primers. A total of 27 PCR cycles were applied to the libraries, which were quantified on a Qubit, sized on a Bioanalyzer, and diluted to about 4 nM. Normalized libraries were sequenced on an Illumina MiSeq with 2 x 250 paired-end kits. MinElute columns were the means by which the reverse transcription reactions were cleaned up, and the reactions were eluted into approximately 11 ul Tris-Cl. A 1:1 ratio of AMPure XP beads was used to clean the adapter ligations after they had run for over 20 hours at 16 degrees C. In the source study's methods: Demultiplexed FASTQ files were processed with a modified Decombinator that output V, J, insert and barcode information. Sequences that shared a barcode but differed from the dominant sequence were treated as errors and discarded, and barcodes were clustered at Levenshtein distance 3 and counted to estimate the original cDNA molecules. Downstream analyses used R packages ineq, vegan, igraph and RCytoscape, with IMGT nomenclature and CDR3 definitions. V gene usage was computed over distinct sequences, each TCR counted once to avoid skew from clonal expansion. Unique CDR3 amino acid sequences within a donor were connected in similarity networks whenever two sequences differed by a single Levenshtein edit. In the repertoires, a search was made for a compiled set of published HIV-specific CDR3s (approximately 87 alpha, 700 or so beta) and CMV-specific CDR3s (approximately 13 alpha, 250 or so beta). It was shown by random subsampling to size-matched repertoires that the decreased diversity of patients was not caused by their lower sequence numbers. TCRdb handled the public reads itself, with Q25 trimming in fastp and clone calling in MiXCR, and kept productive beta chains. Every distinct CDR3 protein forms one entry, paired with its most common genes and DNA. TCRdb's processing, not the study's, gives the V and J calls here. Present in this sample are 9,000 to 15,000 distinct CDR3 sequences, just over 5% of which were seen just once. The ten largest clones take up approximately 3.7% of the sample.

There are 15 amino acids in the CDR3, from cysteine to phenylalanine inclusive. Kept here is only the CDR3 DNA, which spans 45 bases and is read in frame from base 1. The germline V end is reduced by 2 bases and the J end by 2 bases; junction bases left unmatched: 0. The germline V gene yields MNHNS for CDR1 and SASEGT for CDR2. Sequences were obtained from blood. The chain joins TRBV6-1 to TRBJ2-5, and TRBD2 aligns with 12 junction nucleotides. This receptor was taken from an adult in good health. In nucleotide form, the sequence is TGTGCCAGCAGTGAACTAGCGGGGGGGCAAGAGACCCAGTACTTC. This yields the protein CASSELAGGQETQYF.